The 4 T cell receptor beta chains presented below share a single source sample, sequenced in a study of CXCR3-negative and CXCR3-positive naive CD8 T cells. No antigen has been assigned to these receptors. It was by 5' RACE with UMI labels that the TRB cDNA libraries were prepared. Reprocessing the 5' RACE reads, TCRdb reports a single entry for every CDR3 protein and omits DNA. The repertoire table contains 60,000 to 65,000 distinct CDR3 sequences. Study results and caveats: TRB CDR3 hydrophobicity was greater in CXCR3-positive naive cells than in CXCR3-negative naive cells.

Sequenced material: naive CXCR3+ CD8+ T cells from blood. Subset specified: CD45RO-CCR7+CD27+CD95- naive CD8+ T cells expressing CXCR3 (TNR3+). The receptor set was obtained from a human donor in good health. Some clones in this sample may be carry-over from other donors' samples.

V gene TRBV20-1 combines with J gene TRBJ1-1; TCRdb's assignment of TRBD1 cannot be checked, as there is no DNA. Germline V gene lookup returns CDR1 DFQATT and CDR2 SNEGSKA (reference sequence). The CDR3 is 13 amino acids. The CDR3 here is CSARGWGDTEAFF.

V is TRBV7-3 and J is TRBJ1-1; without DNA, the TCRdb call of TRBD1 cannot be checked. From germline, CDR1 is SGHTA and CDR2 FQGTGA. The CDR3 is 14 amino acids. The CDR3 sequence is CASSLLRESSEAFF.

The V gene is TRBV7-2, the J gene TRBJ2-3. The CDR3 has 16 amino acids. Germline V lookup: CDR1 SGHTA, CDR2 FQGNSA. The CDR3 sequence: CASSRSGVSRTDTQYF.

J is TRBJ2-1 and V is TRBV7-2; with no DNA, the TCRdb D assignment of TRBD2 cannot be verified. Germline V gene sequence: CDR1 SGHTA, CDR2 FQGNSA. There are 16 residues in the CDR3. The CDR3 sequence: CASSPTTSGLHNEQFF.